The clone carrying this T cell receptor (beta chain) has only a few counts. The antigen remains unidentified. For TCR beta, libraries came from iRepertoire HTBI primers and Arm-PCR of CDR3 regions. TCRdb called the multiplex PCR reads again in MiXCR, with one record for every CDR3 protein. The sample records around 480,000 distinct CDR3 sequences, about 16% being singletons. Time point given: newly diagnosed GD, antithyroid drugs for less than 3 months. Following extraction of RNA from PBMCs, that RNA was used to make the TCR library. This sample was included in a study of regulatory T cells in long-lasting Graves disease. The CDR3 sequence is 14 residues long. V lost 0 bases and J 4 bases, leaving 9 bases between the germline ends. Germline lookup yields CDR1 MNHEY and CDR2 SVGAGI. Study-wide results and caveats: Patients with persistent disease showed a bias toward TRBV28, TRBJ1-2 and TRBJ2-5.

The sample was also reused in another study, on T cells in Graves' hyperthyroidism and ophthalmopathy. That paper states: Lactation, pregnancy, other autoimmune disease or uncontrolled infection led to exclusion of patients.

The sample here was peripheral blood mononuclear cells (PBMCs), taken at new diagnosis, from a patient treated with antithyroid drugs. The receptor was derived from a woman aged 35 to 59 with Graves disease. V usage is TRBV6-5 and J usage is TRBJ1-2; no clear D. This chain's CDR3 is CASSYSNPGYGYTF. The CDR3 DNA reads as TGTGCCAGCAGTTACTCCAATCCAGGCTATGGCTACACCTTC.